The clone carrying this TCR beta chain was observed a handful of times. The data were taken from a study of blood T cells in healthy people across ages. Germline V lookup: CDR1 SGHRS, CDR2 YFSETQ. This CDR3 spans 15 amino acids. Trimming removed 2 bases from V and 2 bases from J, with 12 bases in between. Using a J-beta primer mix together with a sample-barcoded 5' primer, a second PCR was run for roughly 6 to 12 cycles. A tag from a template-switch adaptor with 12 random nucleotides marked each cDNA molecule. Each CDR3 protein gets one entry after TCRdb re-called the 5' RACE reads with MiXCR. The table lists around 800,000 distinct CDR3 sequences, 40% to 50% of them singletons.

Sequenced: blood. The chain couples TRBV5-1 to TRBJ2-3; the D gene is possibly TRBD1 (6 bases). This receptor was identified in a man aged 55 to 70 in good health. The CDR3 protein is CASSLDRLITDTQYF. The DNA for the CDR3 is TGCGCCAGCAGCTTAGACAGGTTGATCACAGATACGCAGTATTTT.